One sample yielded the 16 T cell receptor beta chains listed below, sequenced in a study of T cell repertoires in cytomegalovirus infection. TCRdb used MiXCR to reprocess the reads, holding one entry per CDR3 protein. This sample has 500,000 to 600,000 distinct CDR3 sequences, with 16% found just once. Sequenced: CD8+ T cells from PBMCs. Every receptor here comes from a human donor in good health (CMV status not recorded). Some clones in this sample may be carry-over from other donors' samples.

This clonotype occurred many times. The chain employs TRBV7-2 and TRBJ2-1; D possibly uses TRBD1 or TRBD2 (5 bases each). Looked up from germline, CDR1 is SGHTA and CDR2 is FQGNSA. Trimming cost V 2 bases and J 12 bases, with 23 bases left between them. The CDR3 covers 16 residues. Here the CDR3 reads CASSLRAEGTLYAQFF. Here the CDR3 DNA reads TGTGCCAGCAGCTTAAGGGCAGAAGGGACCCTATACGCGCAGTTCTTC.

This clonotype was seen a few times. The rearrangement uses TRBV15 and TRBJ2-5, with D tentatively TRBD1 (5 bases). The CDR3 extends over 14 amino acids. The germline gives CDR1 LNHNV, CDR2 YYDKDF (reference sequence). The V end lost 2 bases, the J end lost 2 bases, and 9 bases lay between the germline ends. CDR3 DNA sequence: TGTGCCACCAGCAGAAGAGACAGACAAGAGACCCAGTACTTC. Protein product: CATSRRDRQETQYF.

This chain connects TRBV28 to TRBJ2-7; the match to TRBD2 covers 8 bases. This CDR3 comprises 14 residues. Germline V gene data show CDR1 as MDHEN and CDR2 as SYDVKM. The junction had 5 bases not matched to a gene; V was cut back by 5 bases and J by 2 bases. CDR3: CASSPTSVAYEQYF. The DNA for the CDR3 is TGTGCCAGCAGTCCGACTAGCGTCGCCTACGAGCAGTACTTC.

This clonotype was counted ten times or more. This sequence joins TRBV7-8 and TRBJ1-1, with D uncertain. The CDR3 is made up of 16 amino acids. Germline V gene data show CDR1 as SGHVS and CDR2 as FQNEAQ. V was cut by 5 bases and J by 4 bases, with 20 bases left in between. CDR3 in amino acids: CASSRPYEGPTTEAFF. DNA of the CDR3: TGTGCCAGCAGCCGCCCTTATGAAGGGCCGACCACTGAAGCTTTCTTT.

This clonotype came up a few times. This chain links TRBV24-1 with TRBJ2-1, with TRBD2 matching over 13 bases. CDR1 is KGHDR, CDR2 SFDVKD, per germline. With V trimmed by 7 bases and J by 11 bases, 22 bases remained unmatched. The CDR3 length is 19 residues. Here the CDR3 DNA reads TGTGCCACCAGCAGCCCGGGACTAGCGGGATCAAGGTCGCTCGGTAAGCAGTTCTTC. This sequence encodes CATSSPGLAGSRSLGKQFF.

Turning to this clonotype: This may stem from a read error, because a much larger clone lies one nucleotide away. Since no conserved phenylalanine or tryptophan closes the CDR3, a read error is the likely cause. The DNA is omitted, as the CDR3 cannot be located on it reliably, and the CDR3 follows TCRdb's listing. The chain joins TRBV7-9 to TRBJ2-1. A total of 11 residues make up the CDR3, ends included. The germline gives CDR1 SEHNR, CDR2 FQNEAQ (reference sequence). CDR3 protein: CASSSSGSKLL.

The CDR3 protein is CASSEGLVGTEAFF. DNA of the CDR3: TGTGCCAGCAGTGAAGGACTTGTAGGCACTGAAGCTTTCTTT. This chain uses TRBV2 with TRBJ1-1; D is unclear. V lost 1 base, J lost 4 bases, and 10 bases lay in between. This CDR3 spans 14 amino acids. Per the germline V gene, CDR1 is SNHLY and CDR2 is FYNNEI. The variable domain in full, completed from reference TRBV2 and TRBJ1-1, reads EPEVTQTPSHQVTQMGQEVILRCVPISNHLYFYWYRQILGQKVEFLVSFYNNEISEKSEIFDDQFSVERPDGSNFTLKIRSTKLEDSAMYFCASSEGLVGTEAFFGQGTRLTVV.

This chain joins TRBV19 and TRBJ2-3; 10 nucleotides match TRBD2. The V and J ends lost 0 bases and 4 bases, in that order; junction bases with no gene match: 13. The CDR3 length is 19 residues. Germline CDR1 is LNHDA and CDR2 is SQIVND (reference sequence). This CDR3 is CASSIESSGGPRVADTQYF. In DNA, the CDR3 is TGTGCCAGTAGTATAGAATCTAGCGGGGGCCCGAGGGTGGCAGATACGCAGTATTTT.

This clonotype was observed a handful of times. The CDR3 DNA is TGTGCCAGCAGCCCCACAGGGGGTCCTCCCGGGCAGTACTTC. It yields the protein CASSPTGGPPGQYF. The rearrangement uses TRBV13 and TRBJ2-7; 8 bases line up with TRBD1. With 5 bases clipped from V and 9 bases from J, the junction kept 12 bases outside the gene matches. The CDR3 is made up of 14 amino acids. Germline V gene sequence: CDR1 PRHDT, CDR2 FYEKMQ (reference sequence).

The chain uses TRBV29-1 and TRBJ1-1; D may be TRBD1 (6 bases). The germline CDR1 and CDR2 sequences are SQVTM and ANQGSEA. The CDR3 is made up of 13 amino acids. V lost 6 bases to trimming and J lost 0 bases, with 11 bases between them. The chain's CDR3 is CSVPTGLNTEAFF. CDR3 DNA sequence: TGCAGCGTCCCGACAGGATTGAACACTGAAGCTTTCTTT.

This clonotype was seen at least ten times. V is TRBV2 and J is TRBJ2-5, with D hard to call. V lost 9 bases, J lost 5 bases, and 7 bases lay in between. The germline gives CDR1 SNHLY, CDR2 FYNNEI. The CDR3 length is 10 residues. In nucleotides, the CDR3 is TGTGCCAGTTTTGGGGAGACCCAGTACTTC. This encodes CASFGETQYF.

This chain links TRBV18 with TRBJ2-7; 9 bases are a match to TRBD2. The CDR3 consists of 14 residues. The germline CDR1 and CDR2 sequences are KGHSH and LQKENI. V lost 4 bases to trimming and J lost 2 bases; unmatched junction nucleotides: 3. CDR3 nucleotides: TGTGCCAGCTCACGGGGACTAGCAGCCTACGAGCAGTACTTC. It is translated as CASSRGLAAYEQYF.

The rearrangement uses TRBV9 and TRBJ1-1; D is undetermined. In germline, CDR1 is SGDLS, CDR2 YYNGEE. The ends were cut back, 4 bases at V and 1 base at J, with 11 bases in the middle. CDR3 length equals 14 residues. CDR3 DNA: TGTGCCAGCAGCCCTACCTGGAAGAACACTGAAGCTTTCTTT. Its protein is CASSPTWKNTEAFF. Full variable domain (outside the CDR3, taken from reference TRBV9 and TRBJ1-1): DSGVTQTPKHLITATGQRVTLRCSPRSGDLSVYWYQQSLDQGLQFLIQYYNGEERAKGNILERFSAQQFPDLHSELNLSSLELGDSALYFCASSPTWKNTEAFFGQGTRLTVV.

CDR3 sequence (DNA): TGCGCCAGCAGCCAACAGACGGGGGACTACGAGCAGTACTTC. Translated: CASSQQTGDYEQYF. The chain is built from TRBV4-1 and TRBJ2-7, with a tentative D call TRBD2 (6 bases). CDR3 length: 14 amino acids. The V gene lost 2 bases and the J gene lost 3 bases, with 11 bases spanning the gap. The germline gives CDR1 MGHRA, CDR2 YSYEKL.

In its sample, this clonotype was seen a few times. The V gene is TRBV2, the J gene TRBJ2-1; TRBD1 matches at 10 bases. The germline V gene encodes CDR1 SNHLY and CDR2 FYNNEI. The CDR3 runs 16 residues. V lost 9 bases, J lost 4 bases, and 12 bases stayed unmatched. CDR3 bases: TGTGCCAGGACCCGAGCGACGGGACAGGGGTACAATGAGCAGTTCTTC. Its protein is CARTRATGQGYNEQFF.

This clonotype has only a few counts. The chain recombines TRBV4-1 with TRBJ1-6; possibly TRBD1 for D (5 bases). Germline V gives CDR1 MGHRA, CDR2 YSYEKL. This CDR3 spans 14 amino acids. Trimming stripped 1 base from V and 10 bases from J, with 11 bases between. The CDR3 is CASSQGSRDSPLHF. The CDR3 bases are TGCGCCAGCAGCCAAGGATCCAGGGACTCACCCCTCCACTTT.